The T cell receptor beta chain under discussion was sequenced for a study of molecular identifiers for immune sequencing clone quantification. This clonotype has a handful of counts. As CD8+CD4-CCR7+CD45RA+ cells, naive CD8 T cells were sorted. One entry per CDR3 protein, called by TCRdb with MiXCR from the PCR reads. This table has 460,000 or so distinct CDR3 sequences, 25% appearing once. Germline V gene sequence: CDR1 DFQATT, CDR2 SNEGSKA (reference sequence). With 5 bases removed from V and 0 bases from J, the gap between germline ends came to 14 bases. CDR3 length: 14 residues. The TCR comes from a human donor in good health. Some libraries in this study had Jurkat cell RNA spiked in. The J gene is TRBJ2-7, the V gene TRBV20-1; weak D call: TRBD2 (5 bases). The sequenced sample was naive CD8+ T cells from blood, with Jurkat cell RNA spiked in. Subset here: FACS-sorted CD8+CD4-CCR7+CD45RA+ naive T cells. The CDR3, as DNA: TGCAGTGCTGGAGCCGGACTGGCCTCCTACGAGCAGTACTTC. Residues: CSAGAGLASYEQYF.